Sequencing of this T cell receptor beta chain was carried out in a study of cytomegalovirus exposure and HLA in healthy donors. PCR amplification relied on 60 Vbeta primers (plus 13 Jbeta primers). Clones were sequenced by immunoSEQ multiplex PCR, and TCRdb holds only the in-frame ones, with some missing. The table lists just over 150,000 clones, about 80% of them singletons. This CDR3 spans 13 amino acids. Trimming stripped 6 bases from V and 3 bases from J, with 9 bases between. Germline CDR1 and CDR2: MNHNY and SVGAGI (reference sequence). Each donor was nominally healthy when sampled (though unrecorded immune exposures were likely).

The specimen sequenced was PBMCs. The chain links TRBV6-6 to TRBJ1-3; D is ambiguous. The clonotype originates from a woman aged 45 to 65 in good health and CMV-seropositive. This CDR3 reads CASSDPGGNTIYF. CDR3 DNA sequence: TGTGCCAGCAGCGACCCAGGTGGAAACACCATATATTTT.